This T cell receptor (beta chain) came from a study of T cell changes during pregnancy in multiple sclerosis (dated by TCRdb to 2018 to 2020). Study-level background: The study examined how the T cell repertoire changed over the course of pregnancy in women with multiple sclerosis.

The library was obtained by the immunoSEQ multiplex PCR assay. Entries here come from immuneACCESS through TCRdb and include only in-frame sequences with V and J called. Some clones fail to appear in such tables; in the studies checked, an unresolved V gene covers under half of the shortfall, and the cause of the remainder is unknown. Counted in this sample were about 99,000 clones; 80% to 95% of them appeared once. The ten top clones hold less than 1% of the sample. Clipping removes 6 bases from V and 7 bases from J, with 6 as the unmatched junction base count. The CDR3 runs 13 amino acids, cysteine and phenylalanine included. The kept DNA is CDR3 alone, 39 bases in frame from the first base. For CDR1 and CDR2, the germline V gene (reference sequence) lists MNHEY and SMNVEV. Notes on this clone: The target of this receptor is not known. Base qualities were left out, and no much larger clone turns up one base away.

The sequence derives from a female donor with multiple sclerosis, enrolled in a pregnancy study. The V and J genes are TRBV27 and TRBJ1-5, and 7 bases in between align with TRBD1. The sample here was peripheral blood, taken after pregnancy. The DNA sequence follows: TGTGCCAGCAGCGTCTCAGGGGGACAGCCCCAGCATTTT. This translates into CASSVSGGQPQHF.